This T cell receptor (beta chain) was obtained from a study of T-cell reconstitution after alpha-beta-depleted transplantation in children. The TCRbeta library was prepared with unique molecular identifiers. Each CDR3 protein gets one entry after TCRdb re-called the PCR reads with MiXCR. The sample includes 150,000 to 250,000 distinct CDR3 sequences, 13% to 15% seen only once; the top ten take about 12%. This clonotype was observed many times. Sample: PBMCs from the stem cell graft donor, taken from the stem cell graft. This receptor was identified in a human donor who donated a stem cell graft to a child with acute lymphoblastic leukemia.

In DNA form, the CDR3 reads TGTGCCAGCAGCCGAGCTAGCGGGCTTTACAATGAGCAGTTCTTC. It yields the protein CASSRASGLYNEQFF. The V call is TRBV7-9, the J call TRBJ2-1; 8 nucleotides line up with TRBD2. This CDR3 has 15 residues. Germline loops: CDR1 SEHNR, CDR2 FQNEAQ (reference sequence). J gave up 4 bases and V 5 bases, and 7 bases lay outside the gene matches.